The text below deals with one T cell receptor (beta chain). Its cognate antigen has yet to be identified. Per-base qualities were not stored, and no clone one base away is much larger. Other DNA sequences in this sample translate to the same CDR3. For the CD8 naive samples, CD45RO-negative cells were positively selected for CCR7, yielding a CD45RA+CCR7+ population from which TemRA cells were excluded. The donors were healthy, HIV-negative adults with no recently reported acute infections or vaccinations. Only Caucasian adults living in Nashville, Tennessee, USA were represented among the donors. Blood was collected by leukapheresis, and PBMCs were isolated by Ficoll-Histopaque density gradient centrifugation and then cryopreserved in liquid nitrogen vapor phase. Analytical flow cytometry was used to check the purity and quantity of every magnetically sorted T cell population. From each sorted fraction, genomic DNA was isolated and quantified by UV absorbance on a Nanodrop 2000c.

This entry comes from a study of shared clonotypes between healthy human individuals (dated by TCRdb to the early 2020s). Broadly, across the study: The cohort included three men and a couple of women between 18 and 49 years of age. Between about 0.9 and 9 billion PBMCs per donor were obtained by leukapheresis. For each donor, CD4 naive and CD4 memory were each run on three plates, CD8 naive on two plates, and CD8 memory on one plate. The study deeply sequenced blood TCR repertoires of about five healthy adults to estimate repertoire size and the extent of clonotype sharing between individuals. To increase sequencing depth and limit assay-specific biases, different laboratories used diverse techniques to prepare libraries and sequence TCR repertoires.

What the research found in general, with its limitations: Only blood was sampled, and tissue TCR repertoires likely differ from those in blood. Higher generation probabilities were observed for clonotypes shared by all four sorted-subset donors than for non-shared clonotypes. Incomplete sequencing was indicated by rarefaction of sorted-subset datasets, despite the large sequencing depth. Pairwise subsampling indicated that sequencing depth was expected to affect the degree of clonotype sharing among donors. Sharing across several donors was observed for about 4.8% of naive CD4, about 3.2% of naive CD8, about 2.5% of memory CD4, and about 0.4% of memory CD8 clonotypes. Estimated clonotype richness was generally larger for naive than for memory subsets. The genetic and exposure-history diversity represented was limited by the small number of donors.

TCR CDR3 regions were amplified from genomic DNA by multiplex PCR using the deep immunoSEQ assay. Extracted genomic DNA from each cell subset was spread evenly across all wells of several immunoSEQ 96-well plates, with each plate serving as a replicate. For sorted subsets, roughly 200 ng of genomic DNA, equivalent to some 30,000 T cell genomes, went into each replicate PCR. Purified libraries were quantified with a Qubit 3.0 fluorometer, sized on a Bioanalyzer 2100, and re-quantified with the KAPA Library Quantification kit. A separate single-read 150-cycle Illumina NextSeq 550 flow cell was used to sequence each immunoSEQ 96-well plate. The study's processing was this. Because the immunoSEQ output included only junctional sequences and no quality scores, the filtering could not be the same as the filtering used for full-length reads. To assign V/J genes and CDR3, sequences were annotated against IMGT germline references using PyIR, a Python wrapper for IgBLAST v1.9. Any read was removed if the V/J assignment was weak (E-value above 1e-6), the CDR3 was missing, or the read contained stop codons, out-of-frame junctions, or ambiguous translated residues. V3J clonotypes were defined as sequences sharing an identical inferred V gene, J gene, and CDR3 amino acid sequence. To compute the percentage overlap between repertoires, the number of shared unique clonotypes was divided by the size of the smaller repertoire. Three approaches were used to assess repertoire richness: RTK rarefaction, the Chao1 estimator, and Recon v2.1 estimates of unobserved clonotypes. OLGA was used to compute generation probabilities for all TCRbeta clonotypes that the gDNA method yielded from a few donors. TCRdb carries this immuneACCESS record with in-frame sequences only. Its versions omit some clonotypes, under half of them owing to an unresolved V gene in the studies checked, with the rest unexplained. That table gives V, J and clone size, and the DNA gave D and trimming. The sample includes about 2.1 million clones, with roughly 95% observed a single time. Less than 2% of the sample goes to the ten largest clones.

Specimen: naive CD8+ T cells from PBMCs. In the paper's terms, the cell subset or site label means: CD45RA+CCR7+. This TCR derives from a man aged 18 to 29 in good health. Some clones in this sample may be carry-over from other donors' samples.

The CDR3 reads as follows: CASGLTTNEKLFF. The DNA is as follows: TGTGCCAGCGGGTTAACAACTAATGAAAAACTGTTTTTT. This chain joins TRBV7-9 to TRBJ1-4; no D segment can be confidently identified. The CDR3 sequence holds 13 residues, the cysteine and phenylalanine included. Only the CDR3 portion is preserved as DNA: 39 bases, with reading frame beginning at the first base. CDR1 is given as SEHNR and CDR2 as FQNEAQ, both from the germline V gene (reference sequence). V is shortened by 8 bases, J by 0 bases, and the region joining them spans 7 bases.